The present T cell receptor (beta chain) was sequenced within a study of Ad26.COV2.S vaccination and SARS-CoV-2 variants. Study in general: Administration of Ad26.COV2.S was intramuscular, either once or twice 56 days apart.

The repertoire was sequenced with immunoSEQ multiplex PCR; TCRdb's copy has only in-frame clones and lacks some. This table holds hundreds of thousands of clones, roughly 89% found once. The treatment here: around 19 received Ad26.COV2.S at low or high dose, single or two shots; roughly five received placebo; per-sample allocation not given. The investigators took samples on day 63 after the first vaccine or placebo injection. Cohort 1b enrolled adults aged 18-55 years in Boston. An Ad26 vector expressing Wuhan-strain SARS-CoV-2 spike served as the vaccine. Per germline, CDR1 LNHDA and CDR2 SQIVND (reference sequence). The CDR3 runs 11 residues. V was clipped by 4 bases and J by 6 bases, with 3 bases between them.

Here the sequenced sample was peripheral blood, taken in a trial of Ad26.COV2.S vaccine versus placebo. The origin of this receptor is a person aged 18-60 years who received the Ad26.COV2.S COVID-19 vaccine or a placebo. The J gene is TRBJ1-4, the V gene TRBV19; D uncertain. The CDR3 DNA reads TGTGCCAGTAGTACGGATGAAAAACTGTTTTTT. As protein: CASSTDEKLFF.